This TCR beta chain originates from a study of cytomegalovirus exposure and HLA in healthy donors. The study's findings and limits: As was reported, the HLA-A and HLA-B alleles of most subjects were accurately predicted from TCR beta sequences. Presence/absence results assume similar sequencing depth per donor, which may not hold.

V lost 9 bases and J 3 bases, leaving 19 bases between the germline ends. The CDR3 is 15 amino acids. Germline values: CDR1 SGHTA, CDR2 FQGNSA. As concerns this clone: Its antigen is unidentified.

The PCR ran on 60 Vbeta and 13 Jbeta primers. Profiled with immunoSEQ multiplex PCR; TCRdb holds only in-frame clones, not every one. The repertoire consists of about 150,000 clones, with about three quarters occurring once and the leading ten covering about 1.3%. Sequenced material: PBMCs. The chain recombines TRBV7-2 with TRBJ2-3, with D perhaps TRBD1 (7 bases). The origin of this receptor is a man between 18 and 29 years old in good health and CMV-seronegative. The CDR3 region has the DNA TGTGCCAGTTGCGGCGGGACAGACCAAACAGATACGCAGTATTTT. Translation: CASCGGTDQTDTQYF.